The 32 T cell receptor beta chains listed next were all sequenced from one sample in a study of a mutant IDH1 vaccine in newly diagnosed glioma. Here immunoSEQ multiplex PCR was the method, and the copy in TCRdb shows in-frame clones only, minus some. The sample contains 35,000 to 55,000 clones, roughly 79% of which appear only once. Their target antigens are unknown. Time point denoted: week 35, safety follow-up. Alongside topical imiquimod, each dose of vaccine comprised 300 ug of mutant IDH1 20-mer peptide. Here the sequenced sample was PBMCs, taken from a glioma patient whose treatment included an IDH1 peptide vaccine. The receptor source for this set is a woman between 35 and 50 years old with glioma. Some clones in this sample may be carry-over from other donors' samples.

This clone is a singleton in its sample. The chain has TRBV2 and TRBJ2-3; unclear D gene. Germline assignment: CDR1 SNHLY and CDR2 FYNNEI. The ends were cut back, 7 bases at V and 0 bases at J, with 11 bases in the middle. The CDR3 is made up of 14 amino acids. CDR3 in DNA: TGTGCCAGCACTCTCTTTTCTAGCACAGATACGCAGTATTTT. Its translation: CASTLFSSTDTQYF.

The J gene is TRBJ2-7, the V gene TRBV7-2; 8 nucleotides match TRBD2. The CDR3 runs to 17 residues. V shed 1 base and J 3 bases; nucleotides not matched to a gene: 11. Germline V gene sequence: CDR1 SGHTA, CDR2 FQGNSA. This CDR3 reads CASSLGPGLASNYEQYF. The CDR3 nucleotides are TGTGCCAGCAGCTTAGGCCCCGGACTAGCCTCGAACTACGAGCAGTACTTC. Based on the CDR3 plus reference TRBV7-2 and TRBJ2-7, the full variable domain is GAGVSQSPSNKVTEKGKDVELRCDPISGHTALYWYRQSLGQGLEFLIYFQGNSAPDKSGLPSDRFSAERTGGSVSTLTIQRTQQEDSAVYLCASSLGPGLASNYEQYFGPGTRLTVT.

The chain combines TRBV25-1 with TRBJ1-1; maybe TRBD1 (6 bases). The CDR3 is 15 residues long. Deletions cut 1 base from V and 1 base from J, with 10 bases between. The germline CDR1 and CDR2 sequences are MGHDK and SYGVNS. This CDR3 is CASSESGQWNTEAFF. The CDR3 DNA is TGTGCCAGCAGTGAATCGGGACAATGGAACACTGAAGCTTTCTTT.

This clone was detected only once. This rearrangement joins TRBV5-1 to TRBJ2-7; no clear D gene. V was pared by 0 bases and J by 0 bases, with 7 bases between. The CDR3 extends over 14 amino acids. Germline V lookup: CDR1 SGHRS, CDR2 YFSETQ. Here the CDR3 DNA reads TGCGCCAGCAGCTTGGCGGAACCCTCCTACGAGCAGTACTTC. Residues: CASSLAEPSYEQYF. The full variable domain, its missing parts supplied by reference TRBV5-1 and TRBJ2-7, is KAGVTQTPRYLIKTRGQQVTLSCSPISGHRSVSWYQQTPGQGLQFLFEYFSETQRNKGNFPGRFSGRQFSNSRSEMNVSTLELGDSALYLCASSLAEPSYEQYFGPGTRLTVT.

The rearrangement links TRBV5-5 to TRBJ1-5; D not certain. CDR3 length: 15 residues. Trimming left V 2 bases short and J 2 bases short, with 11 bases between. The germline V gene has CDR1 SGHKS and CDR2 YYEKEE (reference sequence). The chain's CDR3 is CASSFEGQGNQPQHF. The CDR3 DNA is TGTGCCAGCAGCTTTGAGGGCCAGGGCAATCAGCCCCAGCATTTT.

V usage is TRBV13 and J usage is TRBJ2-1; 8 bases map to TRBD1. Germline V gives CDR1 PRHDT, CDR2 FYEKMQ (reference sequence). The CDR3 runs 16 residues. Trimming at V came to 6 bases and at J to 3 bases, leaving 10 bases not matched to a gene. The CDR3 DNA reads TGTGCCAGCAGAAATAGAGGACAGGGAATCTACAATGAGCAGTTCTTC. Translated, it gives CASRNRGQGIYNEQFF. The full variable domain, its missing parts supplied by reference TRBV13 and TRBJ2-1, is AAGVIQSPRHLIKEKRETATLKCYPIPRHDTVYWYQQGPGQDPQFLISFYEKMQSDKGSIPDRFSAQQFSDYHSELNMSSLELGDSALYFCASRNRGQGIYNEQFFGPGTRLTVL.

CDR3 sequence: CAISEFKGATDTQYF. In DNA, the CDR3 is TGTGCCATCAGTGAGTTTAAGGGGGCCACAGATACGCAGTATTTT. This chain connects TRBV10-3 to TRBJ2-3; 7 positions match TRBD1. Germline trimming cut 1 base from V and 2 bases from J; bases unmatched to any gene: 3. Germline V gives CDR1 ENHRY, CDR2 SYGVKD. The CDR3 runs to 15 residues.

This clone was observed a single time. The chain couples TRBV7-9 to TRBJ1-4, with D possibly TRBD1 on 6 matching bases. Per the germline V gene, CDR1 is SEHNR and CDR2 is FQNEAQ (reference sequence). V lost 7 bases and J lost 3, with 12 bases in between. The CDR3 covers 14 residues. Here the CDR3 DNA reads TGTGCCAGCACGTACAGGGCGCCTAATGAAAAACTGTTTTTT. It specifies CASTYRAPNEKLFF.

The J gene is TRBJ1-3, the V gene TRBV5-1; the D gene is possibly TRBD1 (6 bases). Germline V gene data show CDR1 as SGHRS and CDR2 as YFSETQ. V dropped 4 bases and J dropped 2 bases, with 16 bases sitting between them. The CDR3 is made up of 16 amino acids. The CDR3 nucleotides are TGCGCCAGCAGCCGATTACAGGGAACCACTGGAAACACCATATATTTT. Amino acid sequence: CASSRLQGTTGNTIYF.

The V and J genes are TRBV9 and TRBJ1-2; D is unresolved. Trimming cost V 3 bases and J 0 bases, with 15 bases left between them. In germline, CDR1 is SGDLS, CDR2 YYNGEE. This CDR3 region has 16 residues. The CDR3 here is CASSGPAGKANYGYTF. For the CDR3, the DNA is TGTGCCAGCAGCGGGCCAGCGGGGAAGGCTAACTATGGCTACACCTTC.

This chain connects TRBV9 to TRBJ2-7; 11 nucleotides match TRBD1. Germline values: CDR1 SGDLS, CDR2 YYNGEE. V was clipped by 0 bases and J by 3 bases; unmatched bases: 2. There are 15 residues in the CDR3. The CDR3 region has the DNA TGTGCCAGCAGCGTAGGAGGGACAGGGGGCTACGAGCAGTACTTC. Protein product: CASSVGGTGGYEQYF.

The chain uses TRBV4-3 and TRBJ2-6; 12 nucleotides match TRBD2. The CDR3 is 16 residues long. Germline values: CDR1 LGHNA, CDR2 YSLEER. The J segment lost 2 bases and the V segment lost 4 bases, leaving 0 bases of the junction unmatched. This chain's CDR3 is CASSPSGGAGANVLTF. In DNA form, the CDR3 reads TGCGCCAGCAGCCCTAGCGGGGGGGCTGGGGCCAACGTCCTGACTTTC.

CDR3 residues: CASSISGLRKSYEQYF. CDR3 in DNA: TGTGCCAGTAGTATAAGCGGCTTACGGAAGAGTTACGAGCAGTACTTC. This chain joins TRBV19 and TRBJ2-7, with a tentative D call TRBD2 (5 bases). Germline CDR1 is LNHDA and CDR2 is SQIVND (reference sequence). The CDR3 is 16 residues long. V shed 2 bases and J shed 4 bases, with 18 bases lying between them.

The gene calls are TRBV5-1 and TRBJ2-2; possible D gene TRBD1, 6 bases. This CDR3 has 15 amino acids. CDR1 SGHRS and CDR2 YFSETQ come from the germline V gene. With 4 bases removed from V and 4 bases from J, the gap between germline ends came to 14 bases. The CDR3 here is CASSPSQGPTGELFF. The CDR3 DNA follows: TGCGCCAGCAGCCCTTCACAGGGTCCCACCGGGGAGCTGTTTTTT.

The CDR3 loop reads CASSLGGTGTSGNTIYF. As DNA, the CDR3 is TGTGCCAGCAGCCTTGGGGGGACAGGAACCTCTGGAAACACCATATATTTT. This chain connects TRBV7-2 to TRBJ1-3; 8 bases agree with TRBD1. The germline CDR1 and CDR2 sequences are SGHTA and FQGNSA. This CDR3 is 17 amino acids long. V shed 5 bases and J 0 bases; nucleotides not matched to a gene: 9.

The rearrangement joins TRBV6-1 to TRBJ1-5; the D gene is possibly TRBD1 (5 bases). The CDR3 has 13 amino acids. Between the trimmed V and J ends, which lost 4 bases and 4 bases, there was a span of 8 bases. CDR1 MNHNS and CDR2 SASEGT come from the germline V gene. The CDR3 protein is CASSVTVNQPQHF. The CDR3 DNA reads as TGTGCCAGCAGTGTGACAGTTAATCAGCCCCAGCATTTT.

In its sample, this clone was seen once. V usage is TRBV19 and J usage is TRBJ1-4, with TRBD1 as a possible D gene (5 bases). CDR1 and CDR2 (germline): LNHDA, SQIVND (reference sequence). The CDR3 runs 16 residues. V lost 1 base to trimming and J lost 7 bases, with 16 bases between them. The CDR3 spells CASSIGDLRYGEKLFF. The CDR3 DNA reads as TGTGCCAGTAGTATAGGGGACCTCCGCTACGGTGAAAAACTGTTTTTT.

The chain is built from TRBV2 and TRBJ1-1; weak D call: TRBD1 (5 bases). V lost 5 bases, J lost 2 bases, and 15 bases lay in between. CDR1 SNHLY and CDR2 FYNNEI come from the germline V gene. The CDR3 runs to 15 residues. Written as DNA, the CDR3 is TGTGCCAGCAGTAGTGGCAGGGCGGGTAACACTGAAGCTTTCTTT. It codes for CASSSGRAGNTEAFF.

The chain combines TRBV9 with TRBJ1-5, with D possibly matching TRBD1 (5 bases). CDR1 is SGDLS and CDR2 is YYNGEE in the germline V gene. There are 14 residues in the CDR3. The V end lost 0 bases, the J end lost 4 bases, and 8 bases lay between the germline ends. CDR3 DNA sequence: TGTGCCAGCAGCGTAGACGACAGTAATCAGCCCCAGCATTTT. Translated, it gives CASSVDDSNQPQHF.

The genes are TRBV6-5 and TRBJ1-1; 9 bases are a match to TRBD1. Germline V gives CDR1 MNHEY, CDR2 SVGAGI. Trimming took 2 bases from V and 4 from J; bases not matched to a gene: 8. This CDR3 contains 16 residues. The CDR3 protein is CASSYTGQGTFTEAFF. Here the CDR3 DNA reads TGTGCCAGCAGTTACACAGGACAGGGGACGTTCACTGAAGCTTTCTTT.

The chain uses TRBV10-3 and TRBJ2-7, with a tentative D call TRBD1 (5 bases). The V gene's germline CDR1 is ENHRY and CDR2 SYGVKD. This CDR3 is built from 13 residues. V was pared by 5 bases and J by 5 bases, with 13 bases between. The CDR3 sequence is CAISSDSVHEQYF. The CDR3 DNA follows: TGTGCCATCAGTTCCGACAGCGTCCACGAGCAGTACTTC.

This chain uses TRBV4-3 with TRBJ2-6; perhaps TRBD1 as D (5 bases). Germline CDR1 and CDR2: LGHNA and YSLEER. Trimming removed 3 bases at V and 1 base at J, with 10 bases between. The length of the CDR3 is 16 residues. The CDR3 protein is CASSQETGSGANVLTF. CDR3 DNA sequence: TGCGCCAGCAGCCAGGAAACAGGTTCTGGGGCCAACGTCCTGACTTTC.

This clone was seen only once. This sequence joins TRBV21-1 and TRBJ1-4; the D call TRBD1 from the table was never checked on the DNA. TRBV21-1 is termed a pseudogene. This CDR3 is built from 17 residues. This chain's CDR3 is CASSNPVEDRDKEKLFF. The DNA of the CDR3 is TGTGCCAGCAGCAATCCGGTCGAGGACAGGGATAAAGAAAAACTGTTTTTT.

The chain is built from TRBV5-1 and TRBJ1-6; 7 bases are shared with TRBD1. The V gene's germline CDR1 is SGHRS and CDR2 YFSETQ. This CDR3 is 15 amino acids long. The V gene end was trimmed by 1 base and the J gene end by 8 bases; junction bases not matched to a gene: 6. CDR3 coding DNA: TGCGCCAGCAGCTTGATTGGGGACAGTGATTCACCCCTCCACTTT. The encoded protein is CASSLIGDSDSPLHF.

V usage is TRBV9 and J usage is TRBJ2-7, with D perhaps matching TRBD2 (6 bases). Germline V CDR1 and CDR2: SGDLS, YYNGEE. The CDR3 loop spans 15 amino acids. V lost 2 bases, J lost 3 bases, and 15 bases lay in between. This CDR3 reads CASSVSAGRDYEQYF. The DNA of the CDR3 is TGTGCCAGCAGCGTCAGCGCGGGACGAGACTACGAGCAGTACTTC.

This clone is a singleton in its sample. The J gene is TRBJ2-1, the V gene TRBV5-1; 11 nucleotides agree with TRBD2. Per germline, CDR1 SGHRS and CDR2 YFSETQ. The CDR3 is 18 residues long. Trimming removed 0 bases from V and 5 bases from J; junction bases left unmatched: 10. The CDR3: CASSLGASGGWDDNEQFF. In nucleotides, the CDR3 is TGCGCCAGCAGCTTGGGCGCTAGCGGGGGGTGGGATGACAATGAGCAGTTCTTC.

The CDR3 region has the DNA TGTGCCAGCAGCTTAGTTTCGGGGAAGCACTATGGCTACACCTTC. Translation gives CASSLVSGKHYGYTF. The chain employs TRBV11-1 and TRBJ1-2; D is unresolved. Per the germline V gene, CDR1 is SGHAT and CDR2 is FQDESV (reference sequence). V lost 1 base, J lost 3 bases, and 12 bases lay in between. This CDR3 has 15 amino acids.

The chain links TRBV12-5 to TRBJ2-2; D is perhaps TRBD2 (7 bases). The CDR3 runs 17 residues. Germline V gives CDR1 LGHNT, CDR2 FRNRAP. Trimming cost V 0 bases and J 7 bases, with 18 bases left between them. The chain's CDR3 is CASGLVPSGGPDGELFF. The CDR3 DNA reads TGTGCTAGTGGTTTGGTACCTTCCGGGGGGCCGGACGGGGAGCTGTTTTTT.

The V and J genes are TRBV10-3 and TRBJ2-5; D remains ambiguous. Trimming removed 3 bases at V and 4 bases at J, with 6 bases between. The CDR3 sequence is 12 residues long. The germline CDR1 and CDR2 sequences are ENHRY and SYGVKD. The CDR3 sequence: CAISEERETQYF. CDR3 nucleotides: TGTGCCATCAGTGAAGAGCGAGAGACCCAGTACTTC.

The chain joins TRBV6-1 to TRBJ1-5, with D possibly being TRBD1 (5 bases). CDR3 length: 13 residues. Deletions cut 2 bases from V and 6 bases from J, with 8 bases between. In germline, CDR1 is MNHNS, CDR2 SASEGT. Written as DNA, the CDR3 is TGTGCCAGCAGTGAATTGGGACCTCAGCCCCAGCATTTT. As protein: CASSELGPQPQHF.

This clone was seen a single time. In nucleotides, the CDR3 is TGTGCCAGCAGTTTAAATTGGGGGGCCAATGAGCAGTTCTTC. Amino acids: CASSLNWGANEQFF. V usage is TRBV28 and J usage is TRBJ2-1; D possibly uses TRBD1 or TRBD2 (6 bases each). Germline loops: CDR1 MDHEN, CDR2 SYDVKM. The CDR3 is 14 amino acids. Trimming removed 2 bases at V and 6 bases at J, with 11 bases between. Using reference TRBV28 and TRBJ2-1 for the parts outside the CDR3, the full variable domain is DVKVTQSSRYLVKRTGEKVFLECVQDMDHENMFWYRQDPGLGLRLIYFSYDVKMKEKGDIPEGYSVSREKKERFSLILESASTNQTSMYLCASSLNWGANEQFFGPGTRLTVL.

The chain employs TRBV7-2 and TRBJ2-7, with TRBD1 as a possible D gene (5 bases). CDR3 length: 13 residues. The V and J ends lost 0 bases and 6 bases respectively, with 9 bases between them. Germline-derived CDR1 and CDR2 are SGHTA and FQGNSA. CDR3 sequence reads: CASSLAGVIEQYF. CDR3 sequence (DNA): TGTGCCAGCAGCTTAGCAGGGGTGATCGAGCAGTACTTC.